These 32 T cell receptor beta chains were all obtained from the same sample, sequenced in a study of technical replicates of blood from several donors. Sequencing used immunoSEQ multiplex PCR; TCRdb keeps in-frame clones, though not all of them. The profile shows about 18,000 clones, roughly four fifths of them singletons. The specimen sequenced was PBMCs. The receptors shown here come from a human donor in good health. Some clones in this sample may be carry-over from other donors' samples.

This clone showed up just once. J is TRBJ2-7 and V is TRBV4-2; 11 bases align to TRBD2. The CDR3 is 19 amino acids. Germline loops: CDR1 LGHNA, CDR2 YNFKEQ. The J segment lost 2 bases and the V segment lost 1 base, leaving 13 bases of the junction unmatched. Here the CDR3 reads CASSQVASTSGSGTYEQYF. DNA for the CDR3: TGTGCCAGCAGCCAAGTGGCTTCTACTAGCGGGAGTGGGACCTACGAGCAGTACTTC.

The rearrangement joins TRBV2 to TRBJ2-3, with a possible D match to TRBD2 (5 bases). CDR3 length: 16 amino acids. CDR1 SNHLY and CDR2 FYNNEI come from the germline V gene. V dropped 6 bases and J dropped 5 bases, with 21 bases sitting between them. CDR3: CASSPDSLGGRDTQYF. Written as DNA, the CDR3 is TGTGCCAGCAGCCCGGACTCTCTGGGCGGTAGAGATACGCAGTATTTT.

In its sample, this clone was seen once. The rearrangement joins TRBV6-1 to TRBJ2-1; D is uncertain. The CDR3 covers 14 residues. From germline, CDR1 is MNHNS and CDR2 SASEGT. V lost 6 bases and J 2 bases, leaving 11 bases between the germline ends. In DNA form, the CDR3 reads TGTGCCAGCAGCCACAATCCCGCCTACAATGAGCAGTTCTTC. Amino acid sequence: CASSHNPAYNEQFF.

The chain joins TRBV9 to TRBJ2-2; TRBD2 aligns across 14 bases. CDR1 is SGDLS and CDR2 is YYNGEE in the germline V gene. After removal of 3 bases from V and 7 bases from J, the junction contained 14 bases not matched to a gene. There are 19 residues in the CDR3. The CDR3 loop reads CASSAGGTGLAGDSGELFF. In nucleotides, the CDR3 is TGTGCCAGCAGCGCCGGAGGGACGGGACTAGCGGGAGACAGCGGGGAGCTGTTTTTT.

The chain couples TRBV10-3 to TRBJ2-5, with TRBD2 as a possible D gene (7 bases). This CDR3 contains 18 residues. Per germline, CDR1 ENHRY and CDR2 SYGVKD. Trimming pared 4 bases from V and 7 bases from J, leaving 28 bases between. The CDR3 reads CAISVLGVQGGMAGTQYF. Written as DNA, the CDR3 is TGTGCCATCAGTGTCCTCGGGGTACAGGGAGGGATGGCTGGGACCCAGTACTTC.

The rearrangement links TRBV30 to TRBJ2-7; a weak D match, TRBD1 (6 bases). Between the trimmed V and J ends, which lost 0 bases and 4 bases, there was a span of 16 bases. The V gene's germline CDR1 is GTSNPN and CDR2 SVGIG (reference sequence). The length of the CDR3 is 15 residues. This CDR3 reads CAWSVGPGRGYEQYF. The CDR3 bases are TGTGCCTGGAGTGTTGGTCCGGGAAGGGGGTACGAGCAGTACTTC.

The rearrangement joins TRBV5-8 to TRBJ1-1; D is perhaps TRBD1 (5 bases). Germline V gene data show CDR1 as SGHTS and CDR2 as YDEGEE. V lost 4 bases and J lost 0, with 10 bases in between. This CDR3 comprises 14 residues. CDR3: CASSRRAMNTEAFF. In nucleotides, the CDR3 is TGTGCCAGCAGCCGCAGGGCCATGAACACTGAAGCTTTCTTT. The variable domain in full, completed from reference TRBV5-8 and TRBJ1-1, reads EAGVTQSPTHLIKTRGQQATLRCSPISGHTSVYWYQQALGLGLQFLLWYDEGEERNRGNFPPRFSGRQFPNYSSELNVNALELEDSALYLCASSRRAMNTEAFFGQGTRLTVV.

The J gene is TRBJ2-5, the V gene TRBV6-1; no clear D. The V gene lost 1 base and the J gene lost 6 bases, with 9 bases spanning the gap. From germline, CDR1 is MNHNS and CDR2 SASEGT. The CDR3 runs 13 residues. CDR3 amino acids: CASSEGGSKTQYF. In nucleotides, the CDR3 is TGTGCCAGCAGTGAAGGTGGCAGTAAGACCCAGTACTTC.

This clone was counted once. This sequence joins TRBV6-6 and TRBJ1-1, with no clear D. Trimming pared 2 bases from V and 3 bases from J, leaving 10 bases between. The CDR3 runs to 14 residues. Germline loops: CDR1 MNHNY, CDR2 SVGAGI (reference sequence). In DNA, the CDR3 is TGTGCCAGCAGTTACGTTGAGGGTGACACTGAAGCTTTCTTT. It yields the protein CASSYVEGDTEAFF.

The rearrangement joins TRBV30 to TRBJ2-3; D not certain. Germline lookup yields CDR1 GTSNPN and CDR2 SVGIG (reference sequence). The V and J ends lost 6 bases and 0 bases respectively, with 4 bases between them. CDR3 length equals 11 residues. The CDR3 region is CACGSTDTQYF. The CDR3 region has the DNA TGTGCCTGCGGGAGCACAGATACGCAGTATTTT.

The CDR3: CATSTPTGVRTEAFF. The CDR3 nucleotides read TGTGCCACCAGCACCCCGACCGGGGTTCGCACTGAAGCTTTCTTT. This chain uses TRBV15 with TRBJ1-1; D gene unclear. V was cut by 4 bases and J by 4 bases, with 16 bases left in between. The CDR3 covers 15 residues. CDR1 and CDR2 (germline): LNHNV, YYDKDF (reference sequence). Together with reference TRBV15 and TRBJ1-1, the CDR3 gives the full variable domain: DAMVIQNPRYQVTQFGKPVTLSCSQTLNHNVMYWYQQKSSQAPKLLFHYYDKDFNNEADTPDNFQSRRPNTSFCFLDIRSPGLGDTAMYLCATSTPTGVRTEAFFGQGTRLTVV.

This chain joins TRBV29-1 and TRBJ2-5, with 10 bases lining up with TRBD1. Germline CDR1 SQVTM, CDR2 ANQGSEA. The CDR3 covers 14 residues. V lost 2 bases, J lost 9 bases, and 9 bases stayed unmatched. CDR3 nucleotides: TGCAGCGTTGAATTAGAGGACAGGGGGGCGGCCCAGTACTTC. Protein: CSVELEDRGAAQYF.

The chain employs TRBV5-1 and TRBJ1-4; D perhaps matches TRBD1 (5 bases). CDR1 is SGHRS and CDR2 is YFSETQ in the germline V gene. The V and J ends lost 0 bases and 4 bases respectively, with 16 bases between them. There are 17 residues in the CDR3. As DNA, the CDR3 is TGCGCCAGCAGCTTGGTGGCAGGCCAGGGCGGTAATGAAAAACTGTTTTTT. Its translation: CASSLVAGQGGNEKLFF.

The CDR3 nucleotides are TGTGCCAGCAGTGAATGGGGAAAAGGGGCTGAAGCTTTCTTT. Translated: CASSEWGKGAEAFF. This sequence joins TRBV6-1 and TRBJ1-1; perhaps TRBD1 as D (5 bases). Germline V gives CDR1 MNHNS, CDR2 SASEGT. Trimming took off 2 bases at V and 6 bases at J, with 13 bases between the two ends. The CDR3 has 14 residues.

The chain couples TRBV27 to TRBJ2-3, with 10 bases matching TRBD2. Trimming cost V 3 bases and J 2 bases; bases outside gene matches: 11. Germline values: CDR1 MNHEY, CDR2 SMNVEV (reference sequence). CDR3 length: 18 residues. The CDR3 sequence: CASSFLAGGGSSTDTQYF. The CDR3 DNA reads TGTGCCAGCAGTTTCTTAGCGGGGGGAGGTTCCTCCACAGATACGCAGTATTTT.

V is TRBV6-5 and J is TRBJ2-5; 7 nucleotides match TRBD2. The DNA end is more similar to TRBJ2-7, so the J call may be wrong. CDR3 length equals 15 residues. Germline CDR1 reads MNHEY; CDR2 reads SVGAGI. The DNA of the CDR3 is TGTGCCAGCAGTTATTTTGGGGGGGGACCCTACGAGCAGTACTTC. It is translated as CASSYFGGGPYEQYF.

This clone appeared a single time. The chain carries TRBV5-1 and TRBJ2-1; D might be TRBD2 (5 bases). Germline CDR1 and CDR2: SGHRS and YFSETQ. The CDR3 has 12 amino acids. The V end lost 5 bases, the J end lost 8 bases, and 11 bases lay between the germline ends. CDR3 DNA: TGCGCCAGCAGGGCTAGCTCCCATGAGCAGTTCTTC. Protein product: CASRASSHEQFF.

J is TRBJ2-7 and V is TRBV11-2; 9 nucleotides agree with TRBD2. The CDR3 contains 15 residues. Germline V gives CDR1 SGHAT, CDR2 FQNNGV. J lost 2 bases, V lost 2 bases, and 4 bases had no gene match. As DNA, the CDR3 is TGTGCCAGCAGCTTACAGCGGGAGGTTCCCTACGAGCAGTACTTC. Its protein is CASSLQREVPYEQYF. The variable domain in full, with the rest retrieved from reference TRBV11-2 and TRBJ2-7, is EAGVAQSPRYKIIEKRQSVAFWCNPISGHATLYWYQQILGQGPKLLIQFQNNGVVDDSQLPKDRFSAERLKGVDSTLKIQPAKLEDSAVYLCASSLQREVPYEQYFGPGTRLTVT.

The CDR3 is CASTPGQGYGETQYF. CDR3 sequence (DNA): TGCGCCAGCACCCCGGGACAGGGCTATGGAGAGACCCAGTACTTC. The gene calls are TRBV10-2 and TRBJ2-5, with TRBD1 identical over 9 bases. From germline, CDR1 is WSHSY and CDR2 SAAADI. This CDR3 comprises 15 residues. V shed 7 bases, J shed 4 bases, and the junction held 10 bases outside the gene matches.

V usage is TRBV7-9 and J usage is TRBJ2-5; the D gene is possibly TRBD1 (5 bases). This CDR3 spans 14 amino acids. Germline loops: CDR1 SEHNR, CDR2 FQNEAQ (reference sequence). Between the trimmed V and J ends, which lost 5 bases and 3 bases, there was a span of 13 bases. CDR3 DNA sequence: TGTGCCAGCAGCCTTTGGGGCGACAAAGAGACCCAGTACTTC. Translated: CASSLWGDKETQYF.

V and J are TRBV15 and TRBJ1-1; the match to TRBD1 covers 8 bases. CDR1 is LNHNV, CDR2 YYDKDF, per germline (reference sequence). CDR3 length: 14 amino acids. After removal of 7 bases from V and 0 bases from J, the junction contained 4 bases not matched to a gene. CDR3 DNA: TGTGCCACCACTACAGGGGGTATGAACACTGAAGCTTTCTTT. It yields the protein CATTTGGMNTEAFF.

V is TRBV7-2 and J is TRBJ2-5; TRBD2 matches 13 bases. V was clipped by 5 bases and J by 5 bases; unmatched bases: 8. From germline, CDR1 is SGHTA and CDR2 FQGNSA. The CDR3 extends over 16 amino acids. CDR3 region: CASSPRLAGGRETQYF. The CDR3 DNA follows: TGTGCCAGCAGCCCCCGACTAGCGGGAGGCCGGGAGACCCAGTACTTC.

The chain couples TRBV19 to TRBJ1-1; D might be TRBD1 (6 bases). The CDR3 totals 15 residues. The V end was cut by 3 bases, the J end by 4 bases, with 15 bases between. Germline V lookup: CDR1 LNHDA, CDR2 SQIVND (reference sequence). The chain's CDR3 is CASSIGEQGTTEAFF. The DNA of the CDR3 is TGTGCCAGTAGTATTGGAGAACAGGGAACCACTGAAGCTTTCTTT.

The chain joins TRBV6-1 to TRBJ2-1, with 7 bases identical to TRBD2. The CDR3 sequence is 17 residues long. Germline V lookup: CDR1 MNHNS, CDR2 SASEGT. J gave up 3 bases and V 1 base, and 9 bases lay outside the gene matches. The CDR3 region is CASSEGAAAGVYNEQFF. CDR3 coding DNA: TGTGCCAGCAGTGAAGGGGCGGCGGCGGGAGTCTACAATGAGCAGTTCTTC.

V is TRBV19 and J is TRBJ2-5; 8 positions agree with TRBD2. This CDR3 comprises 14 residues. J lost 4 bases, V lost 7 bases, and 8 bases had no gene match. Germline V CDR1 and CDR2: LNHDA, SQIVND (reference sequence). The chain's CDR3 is CASKREIGTETQYF. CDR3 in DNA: TGTGCCAGTAAGCGGGAGATTGGAACAGAGACCCAGTACTTC.

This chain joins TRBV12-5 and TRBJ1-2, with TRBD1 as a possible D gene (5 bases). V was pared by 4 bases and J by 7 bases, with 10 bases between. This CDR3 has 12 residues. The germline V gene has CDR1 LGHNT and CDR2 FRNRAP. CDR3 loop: CASGSQGGGYTF. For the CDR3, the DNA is TGTGCTAGTGGTTCCCAGGGAGGTGGCTACACCTTC.

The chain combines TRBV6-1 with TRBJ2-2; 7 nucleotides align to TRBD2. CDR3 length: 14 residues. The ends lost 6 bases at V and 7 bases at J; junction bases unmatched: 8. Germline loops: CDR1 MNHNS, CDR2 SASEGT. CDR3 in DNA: TGTGCCAGCAGCTTTGGGCGGGAGATCGGGGAGCTGTTTTTT. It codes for CASSFGREIGELFF.

As DNA, the CDR3 is TGTGCCAGCAGTTACGTGCGGGCTAGCGGTGCCTACGAGCAGTACTTC. The encoded protein is CASSYVRASGAYEQYF. The chain recombines TRBV6-5 with TRBJ2-7; TRBD2 matches at 7 bases. With 2 bases clipped from V and 2 bases from J, the junction kept 9 bases outside the gene matches. Germline assignment: CDR1 MNHEY and CDR2 SVGAGI. This CDR3 contains 16 residues.

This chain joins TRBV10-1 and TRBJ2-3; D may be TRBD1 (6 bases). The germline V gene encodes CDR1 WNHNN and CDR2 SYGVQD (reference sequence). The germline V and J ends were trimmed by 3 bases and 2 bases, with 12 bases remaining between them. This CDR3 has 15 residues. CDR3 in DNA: TGCGCCAGCAGTGACGGTCAGGGGAACACAGATACGCAGTATTTT. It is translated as CASSDGQGNTDTQYF.

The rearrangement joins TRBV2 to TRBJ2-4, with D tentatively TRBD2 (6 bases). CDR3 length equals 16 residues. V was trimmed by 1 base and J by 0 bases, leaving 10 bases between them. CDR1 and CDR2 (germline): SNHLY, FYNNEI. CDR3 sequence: CASSEGRGQAKNIQYF. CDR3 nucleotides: TGTGCCAGCAGTGAAGGGAGGGGCCAAGCCAAAAACATTCAGTACTTC.

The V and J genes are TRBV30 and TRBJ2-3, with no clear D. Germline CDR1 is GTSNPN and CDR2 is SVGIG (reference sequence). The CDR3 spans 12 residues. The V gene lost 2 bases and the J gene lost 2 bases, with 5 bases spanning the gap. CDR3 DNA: TGTGCCTGGAGTCGCGTCACAGATACGCAGTATTTT. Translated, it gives CAWSRVTDTQYF.

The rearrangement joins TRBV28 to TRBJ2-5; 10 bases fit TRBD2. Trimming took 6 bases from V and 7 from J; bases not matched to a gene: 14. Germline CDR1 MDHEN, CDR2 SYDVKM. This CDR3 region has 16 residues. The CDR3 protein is CASSPFGLADFGTQYF. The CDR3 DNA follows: TGTGCCAGCAGCCCCTTCGGACTAGCGGACTTCGGGACCCAGTACTTC.